A single sample gave rise to the 31 T cell receptor beta chains below, sequenced in a study of T cell responses to AZD1222 COVID-19 vaccine. Data came from immunoSEQ multiplex PCR; TCRdb stores just in-frame clones and leaves some out. The sample lists roughly 77,000 clones; over 90% were seen once. Sequenced here: peripheral blood, sampled on day 0 of AZD1222 vaccination. The receptors derive from an adult in good health.

This chain connects TRBV12-3 or TRBV12-4 to TRBJ2-3; D is uncertain. V gave up 6 bases and J gave up 2 bases, with 9 bases separating them. The CDR3 spans 13 residues. CDR3 region: CASRTRATDTQYF. Here the CDR3 DNA reads TGTGCCAGCAGGACTCGTGCCACAGATACGCAGTATTTT.

The J gene is TRBJ2-1, the V gene TRBV24-1, with TRBD2 matching over 9 bases. The CDR3 sequence is 16 residues long. CDR1 is KGHDR and CDR2 is SFDVKD in the germline V gene. J was trimmed by 8 bases and V by 9 bases; bases with no gene match: 16. The chain's CDR3 is CATEGSGGPRLYEQFF. The CDR3 DNA is TGTGCCACCGAGGGGAGCGGGGGGCCGCGGTTGTATGAGCAGTTCTTC.

The chain has TRBV9 and TRBJ2-3; 11 bases match TRBD2. The CDR3 length is 15 residues. Trimming took 6 bases from V and 10 from J; bases not matched to a gene: 13. The germline CDR1 and CDR2 sequences are SGDLS and YYNGEE. The CDR3 DNA is TGTGCCAGCACCCCTAGCGGGGGGCGGGCTAGTGCGCAGTATTTT. Protein product: CASTPSGGRASAQYF.

This chain uses TRBV5-1 with TRBJ1-3; no definite D call. This CDR3 region has 15 residues. Trimming cost V 0 bases and J 1 base, with 8 bases left between them. Looked up from germline, CDR1 is SGHRS and CDR2 is YFSETQ. This chain's CDR3 is CASSLETGSGNTIYF. The DNA for the CDR3 is TGCGCCAGCAGCTTGGAGACGGGGTCTGGAAACACCATATATTTT.

This clone was observed once. The gene calls are TRBV28 and TRBJ1-4; 7 bases match TRBD1. The V gene's germline CDR1 is MDHEN and CDR2 SYDVKM. After removal of 6 bases from V and 8 bases from J, the junction contained 9 bases not matched to a gene. This CDR3 is built from 14 residues. This chain's CDR3 is CASRPQGSGEKLFF. CDR3 DNA: TGTGCCAGCAGACCACAGGGGTCAGGGGAAAAACTGTTTTTT. Complete variable domain (other parts from reference TRBV28 and TRBJ1-4): DVKVTQSSRYLVKRTGEKVFLECVQDMDHENMFWYRQDPGLGLRLIYFSYDVKMKEKGDIPEGYSVSREKKERFSLILESASTNQTSMYLCASRPQGSGEKLFFGSGTQLSVL.

The genes are TRBV5-1 and TRBJ1-2; unclear D gene. The CDR3 contains 13 residues. Germline assignment: CDR1 SGHRS and CDR2 YFSETQ. The V and J ends lost 1 base and 2 bases respectively, with 6 bases between them. The DNA of the CDR3 is TGCGCCAGCAGCTTGTCTCAGAACTATGGCTACACCTTC. Protein: CASSLSQNYGYTF. The complete variable domain, with remaining parts taken from reference TRBV5-1 and TRBJ1-2, reads KAGVTQTPRYLIKTRGQQVTLSCSPISGHRSVSWYQQTPGQGLQFLFEYFSETQRNKGNFPGRFSGRQFSNSRSEMNVSTLELGDSALYLCASSLSQNYGYTFGSGTRLTVV.

The chain carries TRBV25-1 and TRBJ1-1; no firm D call. Trimming removed 5 bases from V and 0 bases from J, with 7 bases in between. The CDR3 is 13 amino acids. The germline CDR1 and CDR2 sequences are MGHDK and SYGVNS. The CDR3 DNA is TGTGCCAGCAGTCTCAATATGAACACTGAAGCTTTCTTT. Its translation: CASSLNMNTEAFF.

The chain is built from TRBV10-3 and TRBJ1-3; D not certain. V shed 0 bases and J shed 0 bases, with 12 bases lying between them. The CDR3 extends over 17 amino acids. Germline-derived CDR1 and CDR2 are ENHRY and SYGVKD. CDR3 residues: CAISESVGRGSGNTIYF. The CDR3 DNA follows: TGTGCCATCAGTGAGTCTGTAGGACGGGGCTCTGGAAACACCATATATTTT.

The CDR3 DNA follows: TGTGCCAGCAACGACAGGTCTCAGTCCAACGTCCTGACTTTC. It translates to CASNDRSQSNVLTF. This chain connects TRBV6-5 to TRBJ2-6; a possible D gene is TRBD1 (6 bases). The CDR3 is made up of 14 amino acids. Germline CDR1 MNHEY, CDR2 SVGAGI. V lost 7 bases to trimming and J lost 8 bases, with 15 bases between them.

V gene TRBV6-5 combines with J gene TRBJ1-2, with TRBD1 as a possible D gene (6 bases). The CDR3 is 15 amino acids. Germline V CDR1 and CDR2: MNHEY, SVGAGI. Deletions cut 7 bases from V and 0 bases from J, with 15 bases between. The CDR3 sequence: CASNPTGHSNYGYTF. In DNA form, the CDR3 reads TGTGCCAGCAATCCCACAGGGCACTCTAACTATGGCTACACCTTC.

This chain uses TRBV30 with TRBJ1-5; unclear D gene. Germline lookup yields CDR1 GTSNPN and CDR2 SVGIG (reference sequence). Trimming left V 1 base short and J 7 bases short, with 11 bases between. This CDR3 is built from 13 residues. The CDR3 DNA reads TGTGCCTGGAGTGAGGACTCGAGACAGCCCCAGCATTTT. Its protein product is CAWSEDSRQPQHF.

The chain is built from TRBV5-4 and TRBJ2-1; 7 bases map to TRBD2. With 4 bases clipped from V and 5 bases from J, the junction kept 6 bases outside the gene matches. The CDR3 length is 14 residues. Looked up from germline, CDR1 is SGHNT and CDR2 is YYREEE (reference sequence). CDR3 loop: CASSPPGLNNEQFF. The CDR3 DNA is TGTGCCAGCAGCCCACCGGGACTAAACAATGAGCAGTTCTTC.

The chain joins TRBV25-1 to TRBJ1-2; D is undetermined. Germline loops: CDR1 MGHDK, CDR2 SYGVNS. The CDR3 loop spans 12 amino acids. The V gene lost 6 bases and the J gene lost 7 bases, with 12 bases spanning the gap. The CDR3 coding sequence is TGTGCCAGCAGCGAGCGGGCGCGTGGCTACACCTTC. Translating it yields CASSERARGYTF.

The chain employs TRBV7-9 and TRBJ1-4; maybe TRBD1 (5 bases). In germline, CDR1 is SEHNR, CDR2 FQNEAQ (reference sequence). The CDR3 spans 16 residues. V was pared by 1 base and J by 7 bases, with 16 bases between. This CDR3 is CASSLELGGASEKLFF. The CDR3 DNA reads TGTGCCAGCAGCTTAGAACTGGGAGGGGCTTCTGAAAAACTGTTTTTT.

This sequence joins TRBV7-9 and TRBJ1-3; D gene ambiguous. With 5 bases removed from V and 4 bases from J, the gap between germline ends came to 15 bases. The CDR3 sequence is 15 residues long. The germline V gene has CDR1 SEHNR and CDR2 FQNEAQ (reference sequence). Here the CDR3 DNA reads TGTGCCAGCAGCCCTCAGATGAGTATCGGAAACACCATATATTTT. It encodes CASSPQMSIGNTIYF.

V usage is TRBV6-1 and J usage is TRBJ2-5; 7 bases line up with TRBD1. Germline lookup yields CDR1 MNHNS and CDR2 SASEGT. V lost 5 bases and J lost 4; bases outside the gene matches: 7. The CDR3 has 14 residues. CDR3 nucleotide sequence: TGTGCCAGCAGTTCGGCAGGGGGTTTAGAGACCCAGTACTTC. It yields the protein CASSSAGGLETQYF.

This sequence joins TRBV2 and TRBJ1-4; D is unclear. The CDR3 spans 15 residues. Germline lookup yields CDR1 SNHLY and CDR2 FYNNEI. V was pared by 4 bases and J by 0 bases, with 9 bases between. The CDR3 DNA reads TGTGCCAGCAGTGTGGGGAGGGCAACTAATGAAAAACTGTTTTTT. As protein: CASSVGRATNEKLFF.

The genes are TRBV7-8 and TRBJ1-6; TRBD1 agrees at 7 bases. The CDR3 contains 16 residues. Germline V gene data show CDR1 as SGHVS and CDR2 as FQNEAQ. Trimming took 5 bases from V and 8 from J; bases not matched to a gene: 12. The CDR3 DNA reads TGTGCCAGCAGCCTAATCACGGGACAGAGAGATTCACCCCTCCACTTT. Translating it yields CASSLITGQRDSPLHF.

The genes are TRBV5-6 and TRBJ2-1, with D possibly being TRBD1 or TRBD2 (6 bases each). This CDR3 comprises 15 residues. V dropped 5 bases and J dropped 0 bases, with 12 bases sitting between them. CDR1 and CDR2 from the germline V gene are SGHDT and YYEEEE. In DNA, the CDR3 is TGTGCCAGCAGGGGGGGCCCGAGCTCCTACAATGAGCAGTTCTTC. Protein: CASRGGPSSYNEQFF.

The chain couples TRBV10-1 to TRBJ1-4; D is ambiguous. Germline loops: CDR1 WNHNN, CDR2 SYGVQD (reference sequence). The CDR3 runs to 13 residues. The ends were cut back, 5 bases at V and 0 bases at J, with 4 bases in the middle. The CDR3 region is CASSPATNEKLFF. The CDR3 nucleotides are TGCGCCAGCAGTCCCGCAACTAATGAAAAACTGTTTTTT.

The chain couples TRBV14 to TRBJ1-4, with TRBD1 matching 8 bases. Looked up from germline, CDR1 is SGHDN and CDR2 is FVKESK. The ends lost 4 bases at V and 7 bases at J; junction bases unmatched: 8. This CDR3 comprises 15 residues. CDR3 amino acids: CASSRRGRGLEKLFF. CDR3 DNA sequence: TGTGCCAGCAGCCGTCGGGGCAGGGGGCTTGAAAAACTGTTTTTT.

This clone was seen just once. The chain couples TRBV3-1 (or the pseudogene TRBV3-2) to TRBJ2-7, with TRBD2 identical over 10 bases. V lost 0 bases and J lost 6; bases outside the gene matches: 14. CDR3 length equals 18 residues. Germline V CDR1 and CDR2: LGHDT, YNNKEL (reference sequence). The CDR3 spells CASSQEIKGSQRGGEQYF. Written as DNA, the CDR3 is TGTGCCAGCAGCCAAGAAATTAAGGGTAGCCAGCGGGGGGGCGAGCAGTACTTC.

The chain combines TRBV24-1 with TRBJ2-7; D is possibly TRBD1 (6 bases). Germline V gene data show CDR1 as KGHDR and CDR2 as SFDVKD. The CDR3 contains 13 residues. Trimming removed 4 bases from V and 4 bases from J, with 10 bases in between. The CDR3 region is CATSEDRGYEQYF. DNA of the CDR3: TGTGCCACCAGTGAGGACAGAGGTTACGAGCAGTACTTC.

This clone has just one count. The chain links TRBV28 to TRBJ1-6; D might be TRBD1 (6 bases). Between the trimmed V and J ends, which lost 6 bases and 14 bases, there was a span of 17 bases. CDR1 and CDR2 (germline): MDHEN, SYDVKM. CDR3 size: 13 residues. CDR3 sequence: CASSLTGSRALHF. The CDR3 nucleotides are TGTGCCAGCAGCCTTACAGGGAGTAGGGCCCTCCACTTT.

The chain uses TRBV18 and TRBJ1-4; D unclear. V was pared by 4 bases and J by 0 bases, with 9 bases between. Germline CDR1 KGHSH, CDR2 LQKENI. The length of the CDR3 is 15 residues. CDR3 residues: CASSREFATNEKLFF. CDR3 coding DNA: TGTGCCAGCTCACGCGAGTTTGCAACTAATGAAAAACTGTTTTTT.

V is TRBV30 and J is TRBJ2-7; a weak D match, TRBD2 (6 bases). CDR1 GTSNPN and CDR2 SVGIG come from the germline V gene (reference sequence). The CDR3 sequence is 13 residues long. Trimming left V 8 bases short and J 0 bases short, with 14 bases between. The CDR3 protein is CAPGTPSSYEQYF. For the CDR3, the DNA is TGTGCCCCCGGGACTCCGAGCTCCTACGAGCAGTACTTC. The whole variable domain, remainder taken from reference TRBV30 and TRBJ2-7, is SQTIHQWPATLVQPVGSPLSLECTVEGTSNPNLYWYRQAAGRGLQLLFYSVGIGQISSEVPQNLSASRPQDRQFILSSKKLLLSDSGFYLCAPGTPSSYEQYFGPGTRLTVT.

The rearrangement joins TRBV6-6 to TRBJ1-5; D gene ambiguous. Germline CDR1 is MNHNY and CDR2 is SVGAGI (reference sequence). V gave up 0 bases and J gave up 5 bases, with 5 bases separating them. CDR3 size: 13 residues. CDR3 coding DNA: TGTGCCAGCAGTTACTCGGAGTATCAGCCCCAGCATTTT. Amino acid sequence: CASSYSEYQPQHF.

The chain employs TRBV5-6 and TRBJ2-1; 11 bases agree with TRBD2. This CDR3 has 18 residues. Germline trimming cut 2 bases from V and 1 base from J; bases unmatched to any gene: 8. CDR1 SGHDT and CDR2 YYEEEE come from the germline V gene. The CDR3 DNA follows: TGTGCCAGCAGCTTTAGCGGGGGGGCCTTTGGTTCCTACAATGAGCAGTTCTTC. Amino acids: CASSFSGGAFGSYNEQFF.

The V and J genes are TRBV4-3 and TRBJ1-4; D gene uncertain. V lost 2 bases, J lost 7 bases, and 8 bases lay in between. This CDR3 contains 13 residues. CDR1 is LGHNA and CDR2 is YSLEER in the germline V gene. The CDR3 nucleotides read TGCGCCAGCAGCCAAACAGTTCGTGAAAAACTGTTTTTT. It yields the protein CASSQTVREKLFF.

V usage is TRBV6-6 and J usage is TRBJ1-5; the match to TRBD1 covers 10 bases. Germline V CDR1 and CDR2: MNHNY, SVGAGI (reference sequence). V shed 5 bases and J 0 bases; nucleotides not matched to a gene: 7. The CDR3 covers 17 residues. CDR3 amino acids: CASSHRDRGVSNQPQHF. CDR3 sequence (DNA): TGTGCCAGCAGTCACCGGGACAGGGGAGTTAGCAATCAGCCCCAGCATTTT.

CDR3: CSVEGVGGYGYTF. The CDR3 DNA follows: TGCAGCGTTGAAGGGGTAGGGGGGTATGGCTACACCTTC. The chain is built from TRBV29-1 and TRBJ1-2, with TRBD1 as a possible D gene (6 bases). Germline values: CDR1 SQVTM, CDR2 ANQGSEA. The CDR3 totals 13 residues. V was trimmed by 1 base and J by 5 bases, leaving 11 bases between them.